This T cell receptor (beta chain) was captured in a study of T cell responses to AZD1222 COVID-19 vaccine. General study findings and limits: Within unmutated variant regions lay the reported targets of nearly half of spike-specific TCRs.

Libraries were prepared by immunoSEQ multiplex PCR; TCRdb keeps only in-frame clonotypes and omits some of them. The sample records roughly 130,000 clones, 88% being singletons. Per germline, CDR1 SGHRS and CDR2 YFSETQ. The CDR3 is made up of 15 amino acids. V dropped 5 bases and J dropped 3 bases, with 14 bases sitting between them. Only a few counts were recorded for this clone. Its target is not known. The gene calls are TRBV5-1 and TRBJ2-2, with D tentatively TRBD2 (6 bases). This receptor was obtained from an adult in good health. Sequenced here: peripheral blood, sampled on day 0 of AZD1222 vaccination. The CDR3 sequence is CASRRRVGDTGELFF. CDR3 DNA sequence: TGCGCCAGCAGACGGAGGGTGGGTGACACCGGGGAGCTGTTTTTT.